The 30 T cell receptor beta chains in this list originate from one sample, sequenced in a study of CXCR3-negative and CXCR3-positive naive CD8 T cells. Libraries of TRB cDNA were made by 5' RACE and carried UMIs. TCRdb re-called the 5' RACE reads and catalogs CDR3 proteins one per entry, DNA excluded. The sample holds 100,000 to 150,000 distinct CDR3 sequences. The sample comprised naive CXCR3- CD8+ T cells from blood. Subset in this sample: CD45RO-CCR7+CD27+CD95- naive CD8+ T cells lacking CXCR3 (TNR3-). Source of these receptors: a human donor in good health. Some clones in this sample may be carry-over from other donors' samples.

The rearrangement uses TRBV25-1 and TRBJ1-4; checking the TCRdb D call of TRBD1 is not possible without DNA. The CDR3 covers 14 residues. From germline, CDR1 is MGHDK and CDR2 SYGVNS. The CDR3 sequence: CASSDGTGLEKLFF.

The chain uses TRBV28 and TRBJ2-7; TCRdb returns TRBD1, unconfirmable since there is no DNA. The CDR3 covers 15 residues. Looked up from germline, CDR1 is MDHEN and CDR2 is SYDVKM. CDR3 region: CASTKTYRDTYEQYF.

The chain links TRBV20-1 to TRBJ2-4. Germline-derived CDR1 and CDR2 are DFQATT and SNEGSKA (reference sequence). CDR3 size: 13 residues. This chain's CDR3 is CSTPRSAKNIQYF.

The chain joins TRBV7-2 to TRBJ2-7; TCRdb's D call of TRBD2 is untestable without DNA. The CDR3 is 16 amino acids. The V gene's germline CDR1 is SGHTA and CDR2 FQGNSA. Here the CDR3 reads CASSFVALAGGNEQYF.

This rearrangement joins TRBV13 to TRBJ2-1; TCRdb designates TRBD2, a call that cannot be tested without DNA. The germline CDR1 and CDR2 sequences are PRHDT and FYEKMQ (reference sequence). This CDR3 is 16 amino acids long. CDR3 in amino acids: CASSLPTGGQYNEQFF.

The V call is TRBV19, the J call TRBJ2-7; no DNA is available, so the TRBD1 call from TCRdb remains unchecked. Per germline, CDR1 LNHDA and CDR2 SQIVND (reference sequence). This CDR3 comprises 14 residues. The CDR3 sequence: CASSPGQGDYEQYF. Full variable domain (outside the CDR3, taken from reference TRBV19 and TRBJ2-7): DGGITQSPKYLFRKEGQNVTLSCEQNLNHDAMYWYRQDPGQGLRLIYYSQIVNDFQKGDIAEGYSVSREKKESFPLTVTSAQKNPTAFYLCASSPGQGDYEQYFGPGTRLTVT.

This chain joins TRBV30 and TRBJ2-7; absent DNA, TCRdb's TRBD1 call cannot be checked. Looked up from germline, CDR1 is GTSNPN and CDR2 is SVGIG (reference sequence). CDR3 length: 13 residues. The chain's CDR3 is CAWTTTGAYEQYF.

This chain links TRBV12-3 or TRBV12-4 with TRBJ1-2; TCRdb gives TRBD1 as the D gene, but with no DNA this cannot be confirmed. The CDR3 consists of 15 residues. CDR3 region: CASSLWDREDYGYTF.

This chain connects TRBV29-1 to TRBJ1-2. The CDR3 spans 13 residues. Looked up from germline, CDR1 is SQVTM and CDR2 is ANQGSEA. The CDR3 reads CSVEEPARHGYTF.

The chain couples TRBV7-8 to TRBJ1-4; the TCRdb D gene call, TRBD1, has no DNA to confirm it. Germline V gives CDR1 SGHVS, CDR2 FQNEAQ. CDR3 length: 15 amino acids. The CDR3 loop is CASSLDRTGNEKLFF.

The CDR3 region is CASSPGLGPYEQYF. The chain has TRBV4-1 and TRBJ2-7; TCRdb lists TRBD2, though no DNA is available to test this call. From germline, CDR1 is MGHRA and CDR2 YSYEKL. CDR3 length equals 14 residues.

The CDR3: CASSPVLAGCRNEQFF. The chain links TRBV10-1 to TRBJ2-1; the TCRdb call, TRBD2, lacks DNA for checking. CDR3 length equals 16 residues. The germline V gene encodes CDR1 WNHNN and CDR2 SYGVQD (reference sequence).

This rearrangement joins TRBV12-3 or TRBV12-4 to TRBJ2-5; TCRdb lists TRBD2, though no DNA is available to test this call. The CDR3 sequence is 14 residues long. CDR3 residues: CASSLLAGRETQYF.

This rearrangement joins TRBV29-1 to TRBJ2-7; TCRdb calls TRBD1, which cannot be checked without DNA. The CDR3 spans 13 residues. Germline assignment: CDR1 SQVTM and CDR2 ANQGSEA. This CDR3 is CSVERRGTGEQYF.

V usage is TRBV25-1 and J usage is TRBJ1-6; absent DNA, TCRdb's TRBD1 call cannot be checked. The CDR3 is 17 amino acids. The V gene's germline CDR1 is MGHDK and CDR2 SYGVNS. The CDR3 region is CASSEDQGAGYNSPLHF.

The V and J genes are TRBV5-1 and TRBJ1-4. Per the germline V gene, CDR1 is SGHRS and CDR2 is YFSETQ. The CDR3 has 15 residues. The CDR3 loop reads CTSAAESATNEKLFF.

The chain carries TRBV20-1 and TRBJ2-1; lacking DNA, the TRBD1 call made by TCRdb goes unchecked. The germline CDR1 and CDR2 sequences are DFQATT and SNEGSKA (reference sequence). This CDR3 comprises 15 residues. The CDR3 loop is CSASGQESSYNEQFF.

J is TRBJ2-5 and V is TRBV11-3. CDR3 size: 13 residues. Germline V gene sequence: CDR1 SGHNT, CDR2 YENEEA. The CDR3 reads CASSYGYQETQYF.

V usage is TRBV28 and J usage is TRBJ2-1; TCRdb reports TRBD2, a call that lacks DNA to check it against. This CDR3 has 17 amino acids. The germline V gene encodes CDR1 MDHEN and CDR2 SYDVKM. CDR3 loop: CASSLSSGRAEHNEQFF.

V usage is TRBV4-1 and J usage is TRBJ1-1; TCRdb indicates TRBD1, and absent DNA this call remains unverified. Germline values: CDR1 MGHRA, CDR2 YSYEKL. The CDR3 spans 16 residues. CDR3 amino acids: CASSQDGNRRNTEAFF.

This chain uses TRBV9 with TRBJ2-1. Germline CDR1 is SGDLS and CDR2 is YYNGEE. CDR3 length equals 13 residues. CDR3: CAGSVDGYNEQFF.

This CDR3 reads CASSLREGFGTQYF. The rearrangement joins TRBV11-3 to TRBJ2-5. Germline V lookup: CDR1 SGHNT, CDR2 YENEEA. This CDR3 is built from 14 residues.

The genes are TRBV28 and TRBJ2-1; the TCRdb D gene call, TRBD1, has no DNA to confirm it. The length of the CDR3 is 13 residues. Germline CDR1 MDHEN, CDR2 SYDVKM. This CDR3 is CASTGASYNEQFF.

The chain has TRBV20-1 and TRBJ2-7. CDR1 is DFQATT, CDR2 SNEGSKA, per germline (reference sequence). The CDR3 covers 13 residues. CDR3 loop: CSATNKGSYEQYF.

The chain recombines TRBV28 with TRBJ2-7; TCRdb outputs TRBD1, but without DNA this stays unchecked. Germline-derived CDR1 and CDR2 are MDHEN and SYDVKM. The CDR3 runs to 14 residues. The CDR3 sequence: CASSSGSGGDEQYF.

V is TRBV7-3 and J is TRBJ1-1. Germline V gives CDR1 SGHTA, CDR2 FQGTGA. This CDR3 is built from 13 residues. CDR3 sequence reads: CASSYTANTEAFF.

The chain combines TRBV21-1 with TRBJ1-4; TCRdb proposes TRBD1, but this gene call is untestable without DNA. TRBV21-1 is given as a pseudogene. The CDR3 extends over 14 amino acids. The CDR3 here is CASSKQGAHEKLFF.

The chain employs TRBV25-1 and TRBJ2-5. Germline CDR1 reads MGHDK; CDR2 reads SYGVNS. This CDR3 region has 14 residues. This CDR3 is CASSDYASPGTQYF.

The rearrangement links TRBV28 to TRBJ2-7. The CDR3 has 11 residues. The germline gives CDR1 MDHEN, CDR2 SYDVKM. CDR3 protein: CASSDHYEQYF.

The CDR3 region is CSVEGGNTGELFF. The chain employs TRBV29-1 and TRBJ2-2. The CDR3 length is 13 residues. Germline-derived CDR1 and CDR2 are SQVTM and ANQGSEA.